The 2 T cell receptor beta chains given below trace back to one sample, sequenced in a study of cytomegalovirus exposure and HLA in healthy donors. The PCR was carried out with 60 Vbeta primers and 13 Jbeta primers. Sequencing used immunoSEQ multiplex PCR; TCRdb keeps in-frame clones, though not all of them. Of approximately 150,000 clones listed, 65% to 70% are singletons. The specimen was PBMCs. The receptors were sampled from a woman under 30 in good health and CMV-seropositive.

The CDR3 reads CASSLGTGGYGYTF. In DNA form, the CDR3 reads TGCGCCAGCAGCCTAGGGACAGGGGGCTATGGCTACACCTTC. The chain uses TRBV5-1 and TRBJ1-2, with 11 nucleotides matching TRBD1. Trimming cost V 4 bases and J 4 bases; bases outside gene matches: 3. Per germline, CDR1 SGHRS and CDR2 YFSETQ. The CDR3 is 14 amino acids.

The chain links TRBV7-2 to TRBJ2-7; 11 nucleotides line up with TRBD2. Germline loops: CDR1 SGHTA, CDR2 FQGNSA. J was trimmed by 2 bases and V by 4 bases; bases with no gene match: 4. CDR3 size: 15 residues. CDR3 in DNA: TGTGCCAGCAGCTCCGGGACTAGCGGCGCCTACGAGCAGTACTTC. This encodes CASSSGTSGAYEQYF.